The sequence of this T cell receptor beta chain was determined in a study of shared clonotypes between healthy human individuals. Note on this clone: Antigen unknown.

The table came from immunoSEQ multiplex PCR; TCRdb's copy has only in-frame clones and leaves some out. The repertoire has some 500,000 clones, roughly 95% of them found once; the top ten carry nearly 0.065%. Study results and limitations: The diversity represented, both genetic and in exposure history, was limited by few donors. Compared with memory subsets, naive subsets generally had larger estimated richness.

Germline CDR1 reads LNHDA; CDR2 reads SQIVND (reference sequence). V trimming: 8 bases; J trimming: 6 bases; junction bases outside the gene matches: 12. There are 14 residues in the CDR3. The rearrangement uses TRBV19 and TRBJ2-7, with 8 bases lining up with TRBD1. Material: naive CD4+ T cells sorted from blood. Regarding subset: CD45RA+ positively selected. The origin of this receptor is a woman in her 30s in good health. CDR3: CASGLTGGGGEQYF. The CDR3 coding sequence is TGTGCCAGTGGCCTAACAGGGGGTGGTGGCGAGCAGTACTTC.